These T cell receptor beta chains were read from a single sample in a study of cytomegalovirus exposure and HLA in healthy donors. This table comes from immunoSEQ multiplex PCR, and its TCRdb copy is limited to in-frame clones, with some not included. Of under 200,000 clones detected, around 81% appear once; the ten largest clones hold approximately 2%. Input material: PBMCs. The receptor source for this set is a young woman in good health and CMV-seropositive. Each CDR3 is given with its conserved first and last residue. D genes are given only for firm matches. Rows give clone size only sometimes, using once, few, many, or a class for an expanded clone.

cdr3_aa: CASSHGRTGYTGELFF
cdr3_nt: TGCGCCAGCAGCCACGGCCGGACAGGGTACACCGGGGAGCTGTTTTTT
j_call: TRBJ2-2
clone_size: -
d_call: TRBD1
v_call: TRBV4-1

cdr3_aa: CASSSRAGGGEKLFF
cdr3_nt: TGTGCCAGCAGCTCCCGGGCAGGGGGCGGTGAAAAACTGTTTTTT
j_call: TRBJ1-4
clone_size: -
d_call: -
v_call: TRBV21-1

cdr3_aa: CASSLAGTGGAYGYTF
cdr3_nt: TGCGCCAGCAGTCTCGCCGGGACAGGGGGCGCCTATGGCTACACCTTC
j_call: TRBJ1-2
clone_size: -
d_call: TRBD1
v_call: TRBV5-1

cdr3_aa: CASSLDRGMIYEQYF
cdr3_nt: TGTGCCAGCAGCCTGGACAGGGGGATGATCTACGAGCAGTACTTC
j_call: TRBJ2-7
clone_size: -
d_call: TRBD1
v_call: TRBV6-1

cdr3_aa: CATMTGDTGELFF
cdr3_nt: TGTGCCACCATGACGGGAGACACCGGGGAGCTGTTTTTT
j_call: TRBJ2-2
clone_size: -
d_call: -
v_call: TRBV10-3

cdr3_aa: CASSPPDGGEGYTF
cdr3_nt: TGCGCCAGCAGCCCACCCGACGGGGGAGAAGGCTACACCTTC
j_call: TRBJ1-2
clone_size: -
d_call: -
v_call: TRBV5-1

cdr3_aa: CASSTLRRQAYGYTF
cdr3_nt: TGTGCCAGCAGTACACTCCGCAGACAGGCCTATGGCTACACCTTC
j_call: TRBJ1-2
clone_size: -
d_call: -
v_call: TRBV28

cdr3_aa: CASSPYGELFF
cdr3_nt: TGTGCCAGCAGTCCCTACGGGGAGCTGTTTTTT
j_call: TRBJ2-2
clone_size: -
d_call: -
v_call: TRBV7-2

cdr3_aa: CASSFRTGPPHEQYF
cdr3_nt: TGTGCCAGCAGCTTTCGGACTGGTCCCCCCCACGAGCAGTACTTC
j_call: TRBJ2-7
clone_size: -
d_call: -
v_call: TRBV5-4

cdr3_aa: CASSLATLNTGELFF
cdr3_nt: TGCGCCAGCAGCTTGGCTACCTTGAACACCGGGGAGCTGTTTTTT
j_call: TRBJ2-2
clone_size: once
d_call: -
v_call: TRBV5-1

cdr3_aa: CASSYAQSTHGYTF
cdr3_nt: TGTGCCAGCAGTTACGCACAGTCCACCCATGGCTACACCTTC
j_call: TRBJ1-2
clone_size: -
d_call: -
v_call: TRBV6-5

cdr3_aa: CASRGRANEKLFF
cdr3_nt: TGCGCCAGCAGGGGGCGTGCTAATGAAAAACTGTTTTTT
j_call: TRBJ1-4
clone_size: -
d_call: -
v_call: TRBV5-1

cdr3_aa: CASSLLTGRHMNTEAFF
cdr3_nt: TGTGCCAGCAGTTTATTGACAGGGCGACACATGAACACTGAAGCTTTCTTT
j_call: TRBJ1-1
clone_size: -
d_call: TRBD1
v_call: TRBV28

cdr3_aa: CASTRDTDGTGELFF
cdr3_nt: TGTGCCAGCACAAGAGACACCGACGGAACCGGGGAGCTGTTTTTT
j_call: TRBJ2-2
clone_size: -
d_call: -
v_call: TRBV7-9

cdr3_aa: CATSPSRDRTNTEAFF
cdr3_nt: TGTGCCACCAGCCCGTCTCGAGACAGAACGAACACTGAAGCTTTCTTT
j_call: TRBJ1-1
clone_size: -
d_call: -
v_call: TRBV15

cdr3_aa: CASTLSTRINYGYTF
cdr3_nt: TGTGCCAGCACCCTGTCGACAAGAATTAACTATGGCTACACCTTC
j_call: TRBJ1-2
clone_size: -
d_call: -
v_call: TRBV2

cdr3_aa: CASQGNSDTQYF
cdr3_nt: TGTGCCAGTCAGGGAAACTCAGATACGCAGTATTTT
j_call: TRBJ2-3
clone_size: -
d_call: -
v_call: TRBV6-1

cdr3_aa: CASSLTGDNEQFF
cdr3_nt: TGCGCCAGCAGCTTAACAGGGGACAATGAGCAGTTCTTC
j_call: TRBJ2-1
clone_size: -
d_call: TRBD1
v_call: TRBV5-1

cdr3_aa: CASSFNDRRGGTQYF
cdr3_nt: TGTGCCAGCAGTTTCAACGATCGACGGGGGGGAACCCAGTACTTC
j_call: TRBJ2-5
clone_size: -
d_call: TRBD2
v_call: TRBV28

cdr3_aa: CASSRRQGGWAFF
cdr3_nt: TGTGCCAGCAGTAGGAGACAGGGGGGTTGGGCTTTCTTT
j_call: TRBJ1-1
clone_size: few
d_call: TRBD1
v_call: TRBV14

cdr3_aa: CASRKLQGQVYGYTF
cdr3_nt: TGTGCCAGTAGAAAACTACAGGGACAAGTCTATGGCTACACCTTC
j_call: TRBJ1-2
clone_size: -
d_call: -
v_call: TRBV19

cdr3_aa: CASSEASGALGGEQFF
cdr3_nt: TGTGCCAGCAGTGAAGCTAGCGGGGCCCTTGGTGGTGAGCAGTTCTTC
j_call: TRBJ2-1
clone_size: -
d_call: TRBD2
v_call: TRBV2

cdr3_aa: CASSSFHRGGVKLFF
cdr3_nt: TGCGCCAGCAGCTCTTTTCACAGGGGAGGTGTAAAACTGTTTTTT
j_call: TRBJ1-4
clone_size: -
d_call: TRBD1
v_call: TRBV5-1

cdr3_aa: CSGGGLGTEAFF
cdr3_nt: TGCAGCGGGGGGGGCCTGGGGACTGAAGCTTTCTTT
j_call: TRBJ1-1
clone_size: -
d_call: -
v_call: TRBV29-1

cdr3_aa: CASSLYITEAFF
cdr3_nt: TGTGCCAGCAGTTTATATATCACTGAAGCTTTCTTT
j_call: TRBJ1-1
clone_size: -
d_call: -
v_call: TRBV28

cdr3_aa: CASSPPRDRDYGYTF
cdr3_nt: TGTGCCAGCAGCCCCCCCCGCGACCGGGACTATGGCTACACCTTC
j_call: TRBJ1-2
clone_size: -
d_call: -
v_call: TRBV5-8

cdr3_aa: CASSYGLQGARTEAFF
cdr3_nt: TGTGCCAGCAGTTACGGTCTACAGGGGGCGCGGACTGAAGCTTTCTTT
j_call: TRBJ1-1
clone_size: -
d_call: TRBD1
v_call: TRBV6-6

cdr3_aa: CSGIARQGDNTEAFF
cdr3_nt: TGCAGCGGCATCGCTCGACAGGGTGATAACACTGAAGCTTTCTTT
j_call: TRBJ1-1
clone_size: -
d_call: TRBD1
v_call: TRBV29-1

cdr3_aa: CASSLEAAPLHF
cdr3_nt: TGTGCCAGCAGCTTAGAAGCGGCACCCCTCCACTTT
j_call: TRBJ1-6
clone_size: -
d_call: -
v_call: TRBV11-1

cdr3_aa: CASSQDWHQPQHF
cdr3_nt: TGTGCCAGCAGCCAGGACTGGCATCAGCCCCAGCATTTT
j_call: TRBJ1-5
clone_size: -
d_call: -
v_call: TRBV28

cdr3_aa: CASSDLLNEKLFF
cdr3_nt: TGCGCCAGCAGTGACCTACTAAATGAAAAACTGTTTTTT
j_call: TRBJ1-4
clone_size: -
d_call: -
v_call: TRBV10-2

cdr3_aa: CASSLRGTSYEQYF
cdr3_nt: TGTGCCAGCAGTCTCAGGGGTACCAGCTACGAGCAGTACTTC
j_call: TRBJ2-7
clone_size: once
d_call: -
v_call: TRBV27

cdr3_aa: CASSLDRDRWYF
cdr3_nt: TGTGCCAGCAGCCTCGACCGGGACAGGTGGTACTTC
j_call: TRBJ2-5
clone_size: -
d_call: TRBD1
v_call: TRBV6-6

cdr3_aa: CASSLVPRDRARYTF
cdr3_nt: TGTGCCAGCAGCTTAGTACCCCGGGACAGGGCGAGGTACACCTTC
j_call: TRBJ1-2
clone_size: -
d_call: TRBD1
v_call: TRBV7-9

cdr3_aa: CASSGQGKTIYF
cdr3_nt: TGTGCCAGCTCCGGACAGGGGAAGACCATATATTTT
j_call: TRBJ1-3
clone_size: few
d_call: TRBD1
v_call: TRBV18

cdr3_aa: CASSLSGTGVRYEQYF
cdr3_nt: TGTGCCAGCAGTCTCTCCGGGACAGGGGTAAGATACGAGCAGTACTTC
j_call: TRBJ2-7
clone_size: -
d_call: TRBD1
v_call: TRBV28

cdr3_aa: CASSKGRGDTGELFF
cdr3_nt: TGTGCCAGCAGCAAAGGGAGGGGCGACACCGGGGAGCTGTTTTTT
j_call: TRBJ2-2
clone_size: -
d_call: -
v_call: TRBV21-1

cdr3_aa: CASSFKGQGYEQYF
cdr3_nt: TGTGCCAGCAGCTTTAAGGGACAGGGCTACGAGCAGTACTTC
j_call: TRBJ2-7
clone_size: few
d_call: TRBD1
v_call: TRBV7-9

cdr3_aa: CASSRTSGGVYEQYF
cdr3_nt: TGTGCCAGCAGCCGGACTAGCGGGGGGGTTTACGAGCAGTACTTC
j_call: TRBJ2-7
clone_size: -
d_call: TRBD2
v_call: TRBV7-9

cdr3_aa: CASSNSGAGGYEQYF
cdr3_nt: TGTGCCAGCAGCAACTCTGGGGCAGGGGGATACGAGCAGTACTTC
j_call: TRBJ2-7
clone_size: -
d_call: TRBD1
v_call: TRBV7-9

cdr3_aa: CASSHASGGAFF
cdr3_nt: TGCGCCAGCAGCCATGCAAGCGGGGGGGCATTCTTC
j_call: TRBJ2-1
clone_size: -
d_call: TRBD2
v_call: TRBV4-1

cdr3_aa: CASSEQGNTEAFF
cdr3_nt: TGTGCCAGCAGTGAACAGGGAAACACTGAAGCTTTCTTT
j_call: TRBJ1-1
clone_size: -
d_call: -
v_call: TRBV6-1

cdr3_aa: CASSMGPTGEQYF
cdr3_nt: TGTGCCAGCAGTATGGGGCCCACCGGCGAGCAGTACTTC
j_call: TRBJ2-7
clone_size: -
d_call: -
v_call: TRBV6-1

cdr3_aa: CASKEGPTTLHDTQYF
cdr3_nt: TGTGCCAGCAAGGAGGGCCCGACAACCCTCCACGATACGCAGTATTTT
j_call: TRBJ2-3
clone_size: -
d_call: -
v_call: TRBV2

cdr3_aa: CASSFGGRGTTDTQYF
cdr3_nt: TGTGCCAGCAGTTTTGGTGGGCGGGGTACCACAGATACGCAGTATTTT
j_call: TRBJ2-3
clone_size: -
d_call: -
v_call: TRBV28

cdr3_aa: CASSLRLGQSSYNSPLHF
cdr3_nt: TGCGCCAGCAGCTTGAGGCTAGGACAAAGCTCCTATAATTCACCCCTCCACTTT
j_call: TRBJ1-6
clone_size: -
d_call: -
v_call: TRBV5-1

cdr3_aa: CASSGGAGYREQYF
cdr3_nt: TGTGCCAGCTCAGGCGGGGCAGGGTATCGCGAGCAGTACTTC
j_call: TRBJ2-7
clone_size: -
d_call: -
v_call: TRBV6-5

cdr3_aa: CASSEQGAVDTQYF
cdr3_nt: TGTGCCAGCAGCGAACAGGGGGCGGTAGATACGCAGTATTTT
j_call: TRBJ2-3
clone_size: -
d_call: TRBD1
v_call: TRBV7-2

cdr3_aa: CASSEAVRDRSLSGANVLTF
cdr3_nt: TGTGCCAGCAGTGAAGCTGTTCGGGACAGATCCCTCTCTGGGGCCAACGTCCTGACTTTC
j_call: TRBJ2-6
clone_size: -
d_call: TRBD1
v_call: TRBV6-1

cdr3_aa: CASSQEHQLQVSDTQYF
cdr3_nt: TGCGCCAGCAGCCAAGAGCACCAACTACAGGTATCGGATACGCAGTATTTT
j_call: TRBJ2-3
clone_size: -
d_call: -
v_call: TRBV4-3

cdr3_aa: CSSSPRDRPSYEQYF
cdr3_nt: TGTTCCAGCAGTCCCCGGGACAGGCCCTCCTACGAGCAGTACTTC
j_call: TRBJ2-7
clone_size: -
d_call: TRBD1
v_call: TRBV7-9